This TCR beta chain originates from a study of T cell responses to AZD1222 COVID-19 vaccine. General study points: Most donors were white British, females outnumbered males, and clonal diversity was possibly underestimated.

Trimming removed 0 bases from V and 4 bases from J, with 10 bases in between. The CDR3 spans 15 residues. Germline lookup yields CDR1 LGHNA and CDR2 YNFKEQ. Only in-frame clones appear in the TCRdb table, and some are missing; sequencing was by immunoSEQ multiplex PCR. Of 95,000 to 150,000 clones listed, 88% are singletons. As regards this clone: Its antigen is currently unknown.

The sample here was peripheral blood, taken on day 0 of AZD1222 vaccination. The receptor comes from an adult in good health. The chain joins TRBV4-2 to TRBJ1-5; D unresolved. The CDR3 loop reads CASSQDRLGNQPQHF. Here the CDR3 DNA reads TGTGCCAGCAGCCAAGATAGATTGGGGAATCAGCCCCAGCATTTT.